This T cell receptor beta chain was retrieved from a study of vaccination and CD4 T cells after COVID-19 (dated by TCRdb to between 2021 and 2022). For the wider study: Convalescent patients had a positive SARS-CoV-2 result on nasal swab PCR, and of these patients, several had mild disease and one had severe disease. For stimulating the cultures, overlapping spike peptide pools were used, derived from SARS-CoV-2 as well as from the common cold coronaviruses HCoV-NL63, HCoV-OC43 and HCoV-229E. Post-COVID blood samples were collected from convalescent patients a median of around 96 days after diagnosis, with a range of roughly 35 to 170 days. The time from the second vaccine dose to post-vaccine blood sampling had a median of 72 days and ranged from about 14 to 241 days. In approximately ten COVID-19 convalescent patients and 4 infection-naive healthy vaccine recipients, the spike-specific CD4+ TCR repertoire before mRNA vaccination was compared with the repertoire after mRNA vaccination. Control cultures received a CEFX viral epitope pool as the positive control, an HIV-1 Nef peptide pool as the negative control, or no peptide. In the convalescent cohort there were six males and four females, among whom were two Hispanic individuals, seven Caucasians, two Asians and one multiracial person. Participants received two doses of either the Pfizer-BioNTech BNT162b2 vaccine (n=8) or the Moderna mRNA-1273 vaccine (n=2).

Turning to this clonotype: Its antigen specificity is not known. It has no much larger one-base neighbor in the sample; base qualities were not kept.

Spanning cysteine to phenylalanine, the CDR3 consists of 14 amino acids. This entry keeps only the CDR3 DNA: 42 bases, framed from base 1. CDR1 and CDR2 are drawn from the germline V gene (reference sequence): SEHNR, FQNEAQ. The V end loses 10 bases and the J end loses 4 bases, and a stretch of 19 bases separates them. Here is what the overall study found, with its caveats: Nearly all vaccine-specific clones in convalescent patients (304 of 307) were mono-reactive for SARS-CoV-2 spike rather than cross-reactive with common cold coronaviruses. Among convalescent patients, a median roughly 90% of the SARS-CoV-2-reactive clones seen after vaccination appeared only after vaccination, which suggests priming specific to the vaccine. The median count of SARS-CoV-2-reactive clonotypes went up from under 25 after infection to around 38 after vaccination, although the change was not significant. The study included relatively few convalescent patients and did not analyze early timepoints after natural infection.

The library was built by means of PCR. DNA from cultured CD4+ T cells underwent TCR sequencing with the Oncomine TCR Beta short-read assay at the Johns Hopkins FTIC core. Genomic DNA was extracted from the cultured CD4+ T cells with the QIAamp micro DNA kit. Oncomine TCR Beta libraries from cultured CD4+ T cells were pooled with unique dual indexes and sequenced on an Illumina iSeq 100. In the paper's pipeline: Non-productive sequences were filtered out, and CDR3s that did not start with C, did not end with F or W, or were shorter than 7 amino acids were discarded. The MANAFEST web application was used to identify antigen-specific clonotypes by comparing peptide-stimulated wells against reference wells and other culture wells. Positive clones required FDR below 0.05, an odds ratio above 5, and productive frequency above 0.1% in at least two of three replicate wells. Clonotypes that were significantly expanded in both SARS-CoV-2 spike wells and at least one common cold coronavirus spike condition were defined as cross-reactive. Levenshtein distances (stringdist) and unrooted phylogenetic trees (ape) in R version 3.6.1 were used to assess CDR3 homology. TCRdb reprocessing: public reads trimmed at Q25 with fastp, clones called with MiXCR, in-frame beta chains kept. All rows with the same CDR3 protein become a single entry with the most common DNA and genes. These V and J calls rely on TCRdb rather than the paper's analysis. For this sample there are some 16,000 distinct CDR3 sequences; 45% to 50% appear just once. The top ten constitute about 12% of the sample.

This specimen's treatment or condition label, per the study, means: roughly 10-day PBMC culture with coronavirus spike peptide pools or control peptides (ViraFEST assay). The study used the ViraFEST assay, which expanded antigen-specific T cells with peptide pools and then identified expanded clonotypes by TCR sequencing. The convalescent patients' positive SARS-CoV-2 PCR tests fell between March and December 2020, which was before the Alpha, Beta and Delta variants emerged in the United States. About 1.8 million PBMCs per well were cultured in IMDM with roughly 5% human AB serum and approximately 9.1 IU/ml IL-2, plus 10 ug/ml peptide pools. On days 3 and 7, half of the culture medium was replaced with fresh IL-2-containing medium. CD4+ T cells were isolated after about nine days of culture through negative selection using the EasySep CD4+ T cell isolation kit. PBMCs were separated from whole blood using Ficoll-Paque Plus gradient centrifugation and then either used fresh or cryopreserved at -140C. Culture conditions were generally each tested in triplicate wells.

This receptor chain uses TRBV7-9 and TRBJ2-5; D gene: possibly TRBD1, on 7 matching bases. This receptor was obtained from a human donor who had recovered from COVID-19. The sequenced sample was CD4+ T cells from blood, cultured in vitro. In nucleotide form, the sequence is TGTGCCACCCGGGAGACAGGGTCGAGAGAGACCCAGTACTTC. Translated, it reads CATRETGSRETQYF. With all but the CDR3 taken from the reference TRBV7-9 and TRBJ2-5 genes, the full variable domain is: DTGVSQNPRHKITKRGQNVTFRCDPISEHNRLYWYRQTLGQGPEFLTYFQNEAQLEKSRLLSDRFSAERPKGSFSTLEIQRTEQGDSAMYLCATRETGSRETQYFGPGTRLLVL.